These 18 T cell receptor beta chains were sequenced from one sample in a study of human T cells and chemical hapten exposure. Time point meaning: pre-sensitization, week 0. Treatment reported: therapeutic diphenylcyclopropenone sensitization with weekly scalp DPC. MiXCR, applied by TCRdb to the RACE reads, yields one record per CDR3 protein. The table includes more than 80,000 distinct CDR3 sequences, roughly 12% detected once. The sample here was whole blood, taken in connection with sensitization to the hapten diphenylcyclopropenone (DPC). These TCRs come from a woman in her fifties or sixties with alopecia areata. Some clones in this sample may be carry-over from other donors' samples.

Concerning this clonotype: This may stem from a read error, because a much larger clone lies one nucleotide away. The CDR3 loop is CASSPGPKNTEAFF. The CDR3 nucleotides read TGTGCCAGCAGCCCGGGACCGAAGAACACTGAAGCTTTCTTT. The J gene is TRBJ1-1, the V gene TRBV7-8, with D perhaps TRBD1 (5 bases). This CDR3 has 14 amino acids. Germline assignment: CDR1 SGHVS and CDR2 FQNEAQ. Trimming took 5 bases from V and 1 from J, leaving 11 bases between them.

This clonotype came up a few times. The V and J genes are TRBV5-1 and TRBJ1-1; 8 positions agree with TRBD1. Germline CDR1 reads SGHRS; CDR2 reads YFSETQ. CDR3 length equals 14 residues. Germline trimming cut 3 bases from V and 0 bases from J; bases unmatched to any gene: 1. The CDR3 loop is CASSSGQVNTEAFF. In DNA, the CDR3 is TGCGCCAGCAGCTCGGGACAGGTGAACACTGAAGCTTTCTTT.

This clonotype was counted ten times or more. The chain joins TRBV28 to TRBJ1-5, with 8 nucleotides matching TRBD1. CDR1 and CDR2 from the germline V gene are MDHEN and SYDVKM. J gave up 4 bases and V 5 bases, and 10 bases lay outside the gene matches. This CDR3 spans 16 amino acids. DNA for the CDR3: TGTGCCAGCAGTCAAGGGACAGGTACCACGAATCAGCCCCAGCATTTT. It codes for CASSQGTGTTNQPQHF.

This clonotype was observed at least ten times. This rearrangement joins TRBV29-1 to TRBJ2-2, with 8 bases lining up with TRBD1. This CDR3 has 14 residues. Trimming took 6 bases from V and 6 from J; bases not matched to a gene: 9. CDR1 is SQVTM, CDR2 ANQGSEA, per germline. In DNA, the CDR3 is TGCAGCGTCAGGACAGGGAGATATCCCGGGGAGCTGTTTTTT. Amino acids: CSVRTGRYPGELFF.

This clonotype was detected a few times. V is TRBV28 and J is TRBJ2-7; D is ambiguous. Trimming removed 6 bases at V and 6 bases at J, with 9 bases between. CDR1 MDHEN and CDR2 SYDVKM come from the germline V gene. This CDR3 spans 11 amino acids. CDR3 bases: TGTGCCAGCAGATACAAGGGCGAGCAGTACTTC. This gives the protein CASRYKGEQYF.

The chain joins TRBV7-6 to TRBJ2-5, with D uncertain. The CDR3 totals 15 residues. Germline V gene data show CDR1 as SGHVS and CDR2 as FNYEAQ. Between the trimmed V and J ends, which lost 3 bases and 1 base, there was a span of 12 bases. The CDR3 DNA is TGTGCCAGCAGCTTTTCCAGATCGCTCCAAGAGACCCAGTACTTC. Translating it yields CASSFSRSLQETQYF.

This clonotype was recorded many times. This chain uses TRBV4-3 with TRBJ1-1, with D perhaps TRBD1 (5 bases). V lost 0 bases and J 0 bases, leaving 11 bases between the germline ends. Germline V gene sequence: CDR1 LGHNA, CDR2 YSLEER. The CDR3 has 16 residues. CDR3 protein: CASSQDTDTLNTEAFF. In DNA form, the CDR3 reads TGCGCCAGCAGCCAAGATACGGACACCTTGAACACTGAAGCTTTCTTT.

The chain joins TRBV2 to TRBJ2-5; D possibly corresponds to TRBD2 (6 bases). The CDR3 is 16 amino acids. Germline values: CDR1 SNHLY, CDR2 FYNNEI. V gave up 1 base and J gave up 0 bases, with 12 bases separating them. The DNA for the CDR3 is TGTGCCAGCAGTGAAGGTGGGACTCCAGACCAAGAGACCCAGTACTTC. This sequence encodes CASSEGGTPDQETQYF. Full variable domain (outside the CDR3, taken from reference TRBV2 and TRBJ2-5): EPEVTQTPSHQVTQMGQEVILRCVPISNHLYFYWYRQILGQKVEFLVSFYNNEISEKSEIFDDQFSVERPDGSNFTLKIRSTKLEDSAMYFCASSEGGTPDQETQYFGPGTRLLVL.

This clonotype was counted only a few times. J is TRBJ1-5 and V is TRBV6-6; D is uncertain. The V end lost 7 bases, the J end lost 1 base, and 20 bases lay between the germline ends. The germline V gene encodes CDR1 MNHNY and CDR2 SVGAGI (reference sequence). The CDR3 runs 17 residues. The CDR3 nucleotides read TGTGCCAGCAACGATCGGCAACGGGTTGAAAGCAATCAGCCCCAGCATTTT. This sequence encodes CASNDRQRVESNQPQHF.

The V and J genes are TRBV6-6 and TRBJ2-6; tentatively, D is TRBD2 (5 bases). The CDR3 length is 15 residues. CDR1 MNHNY and CDR2 SVGAGI come from the germline V gene (reference sequence). V was clipped by 7 bases and J by 0 bases, with 10 bases between them. The CDR3 DNA is TGTGCCAGCAAAGAGGGATACTCTGGGGCCAACGTCCTGACTTTC. It specifies CASKEGYSGANVLTF.

This clonotype showed up many times. The chain combines TRBV3-1 with TRBJ2-1; 8 bases fit TRBD2. Germline CDR1 LGHDT, CDR2 YNNKEL (reference sequence). The V and J ends lost 8 bases and 9 bases, in that order; junction bases with no gene match: 12. This CDR3 is 14 amino acids long. The CDR3 reads CASGPPGLVIEQFF. CDR3 nucleotides: TGTGCCAGCGGACCCCCGGGACTAGTAATTGAGCAGTTCTTC.

J is TRBJ2-2 and V is TRBV6-5; 10 bases are a match to TRBD1. Germline CDR1 and CDR2: MNHEY and SVGAGI. V lost 7 bases and J lost 4; bases outside the gene matches: 12. The CDR3 contains 17 residues. CDR3 sequence reads: CASTNTRTGGSTGELFF. DNA for the CDR3: TGTGCCAGCACCAACACTCGGACAGGGGGAAGCACCGGGGAGCTGTTTTTT.

There are a few counts of this clonotype. The gene calls are TRBV29-1 and TRBJ2-7; TRBD1 aligns across 8 bases. Trimming at V came to 5 bases and at J to 5 bases, leaving 8 bases not matched to a gene. Germline CDR1 SQVTM, CDR2 ANQGSEA. This CDR3 is 13 amino acids long. The CDR3 coding sequence is TGCAGCGTTCGCAGGGGGCAAATTAACGAGCAGTACTTC. It codes for CSVRRGQINEQYF.

The chain uses TRBV11-2 and TRBJ2-5; D remains ambiguous. The germline gives CDR1 SGHAT, CDR2 FQNNGV. CDR3 length: 17 residues. V lost 0 bases to trimming and J lost 4 bases, with 18 bases between them. This CDR3 is CASSLDGFFNSGETQYF. The CDR3 coding sequence is TGTGCCAGCAGCTTAGATGGGTTCTTTAACTCGGGAGAGACCCAGTACTTC.

This clonotype was found a few times. This chain links TRBV5-1 with TRBJ2-1; TRBD2 agrees at 9 bases. Germline CDR1 SGHRS, CDR2 YFSETQ. The CDR3 runs 17 residues. V shed 4 bases, J shed 6 bases, and the junction held 14 bases outside the gene matches. CDR3 in DNA: TGCGCCAGCAGCCCGATTCTACTAGCGGGTGGGGGCAATGAGCAGTTCTTC. Its protein is CASSPILLAGGGNEQFF.

This clonotype was observed a few times. This chain links TRBV7-2 with TRBJ2-1, with 13 bases fitting TRBD2. The V gene's germline CDR1 is SGHTA and CDR2 FQGNSA. The CDR3 has 16 amino acids. Trimming at V came to 1 base and at J to 7 bases, leaving 4 bases not matched to a gene. CDR3 sequence reads: CASSLVGLAGTNEQFF. The CDR3 region has the DNA TGTGCCAGCAGCTTAGTGGGACTAGCGGGAACTAATGAGCAGTTCTTC. The variable domain in full, with the rest retrieved from reference TRBV7-2 and TRBJ2-1, is GAGVSQSPSNKVTEKGKDVELRCDPISGHTALYWYRQSLGQGLEFLIYFQGNSAPDKSGLPSDRFSAERTGGSVSTLTIQRTQQEDSAVYLCASSLVGLAGTNEQFFGPGTRLTVL.

A few counts support this clonotype. The V call is TRBV5-1, the J call TRBJ2-2; possibly TRBD1 for D (5 bases). This CDR3 has 17 residues. Per the germline V gene, CDR1 is SGHRS and CDR2 is YFSETQ. Trimming left V 0 bases short and J 2 bases short, with 14 bases between. The CDR3 nucleotides are TGCGCCAGCAGCTTGGGATCCGGACAAAGAAACACCGGGGAGCTGTTTTTT. It codes for CASSLGSGQRNTGELFF.

The CDR3: CASSFGTPEQYF. CDR3 DNA: TGTGCCAGCAGTTTCGGGACCCCCGAGCAGTACTTC. The chain couples TRBV12-3 or TRBV12-4 to TRBJ2-7; D is possibly TRBD1 or TRBD2 (5 bases each). Trimming left V 3 bases short and J 6 bases short, with 9 bases between. This CDR3 contains 12 residues.